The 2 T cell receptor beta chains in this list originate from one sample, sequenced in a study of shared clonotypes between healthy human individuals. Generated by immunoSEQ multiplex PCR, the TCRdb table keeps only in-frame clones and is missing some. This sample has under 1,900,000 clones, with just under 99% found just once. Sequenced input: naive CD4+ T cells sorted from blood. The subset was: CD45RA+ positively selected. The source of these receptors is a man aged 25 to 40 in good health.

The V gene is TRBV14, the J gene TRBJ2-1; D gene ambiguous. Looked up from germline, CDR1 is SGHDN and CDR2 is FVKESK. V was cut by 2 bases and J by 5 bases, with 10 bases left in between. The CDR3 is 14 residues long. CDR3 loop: CASSQYLKDNEQFF. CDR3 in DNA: TGTGCCAGCAGCCAATACTTGAAGGACAATGAGCAGTTCTTC.

In nucleotides, the CDR3 is TGTGCCAGTAGTATCCCCGGACAGGGAGACAATCAGCCCCAGCATTTT. Translated, it gives CASSIPGQGDNQPQHF. This chain links TRBV19 with TRBJ1-5; TRBD1 aligns across 8 bases. CDR3 length: 16 residues. With V trimmed by 3 bases and J by 3 bases, 7 bases remained unmatched. Germline CDR1 and CDR2: LNHDA and SQIVND (reference sequence).